This T cell receptor beta chain was observed in a study of blood T cell repertoires in COVID-19. Assay: immunoSEQ multiplex PCR; the TCRdb copy retains only in-frame clones and omits some. In the table there are some 340,000 clones, approximately 89% of which are singletons. The ends lost 4 bases at V and 5 bases at J; junction bases unmatched: 7. CDR3 size: 14 residues. Per germline, CDR1 SGHKS and CDR2 YYEKEE (reference sequence). Recruits, aged about 18 to 95 years, lived in 20 to 30 US areas. The chain employs TRBV5-5 and TRBJ2-5; 8 nucleotides agree with TRBD1. The TCR sequence derives from a woman aged 25-40 years who had recovered from COVID-19. The sequencing input was PBMCs or T cells enriched from blood (not recorded which). Here the CDR3 DNA reads TGTGCCAGCAGCCGGGACAGGTGGGTCGAGACCCAGTACTTC. Its protein is CASSRDRWVETQYF.